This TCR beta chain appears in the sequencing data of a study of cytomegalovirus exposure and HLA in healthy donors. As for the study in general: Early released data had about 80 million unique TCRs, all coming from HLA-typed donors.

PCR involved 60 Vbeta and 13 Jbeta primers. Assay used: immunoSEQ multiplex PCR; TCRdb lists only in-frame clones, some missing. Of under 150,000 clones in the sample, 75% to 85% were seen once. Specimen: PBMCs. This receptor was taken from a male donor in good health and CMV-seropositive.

The chain's CDR3 is CASSVGVAPYEQYF. CDR3 coding DNA: TGTGCCAGCAGCGTAGGGGTAGCTCCCTACGAGCAGTACTTC. This chain uses TRBV9 with TRBJ2-7; D is uncertain. The CDR3 contains 14 residues. Germline CDR1 SGDLS, CDR2 YYNGEE. Deletions cut 0 bases from V and 2 bases from J, with 9 bases between. Full variable domain (missing parts from reference TRBV9 and TRBJ2-7): DSGVTQTPKHLITATGQRVTLRCSPRSGDLSVYWYQQSLDQGLQFLIQYYNGEERAKGNILERFSAQQFPDLHSELNLSSLELGDSALYFCASSVGVAPYEQYFGPGTRLTVT.